Below, 18 T cell receptor beta chains from the same sample are listed, as sequenced in a study of CD8+ T cells in alopecia areata (dated by TCRdb to 2016 to 2019). Preparation of the library involved the immunoSEQ multiplex PCR assay. RNA was extracted from all samples and reverse transcribed into cDNA as template for TCR sequencing. What TCRdb holds here is the immuneACCESS table cut down to in-frame rearrangements. Part of the clones is not present; checked against another copy, under half of the missing clones reflect an unresolved V gene, and the others are unexplained. The sample records more than 250,000 clones, none occurring a single time. The ten largest clones capture more than 0.95% of the sample. Pooled mouse cutaneous lymph node cells were stained for CD4, CD8alpha, NKG2D, NKG2ACE and other markers, then sorted on a BD Influx. The specimen sequenced was CD4+ T cells sorted from a lymph node. These receptors all come from a C3H/HeJ mouse with alopecia areata. Mice of this strain bear MHC haplotype H2-k.

This clone was detected a few times. This sequence may be a read error, since a much larger clone differs from it by one base. Mouse gene names apply. The CDR3 is cut off 4 residues early in the read; its end comes from the germline J gene. This sample includes further DNA sequences coding for the same CDR3. The genes are TRBV13-1 and TRBJ2-2; 8 bases line up with TRBD1. V dropped 4 bases and J dropped 1; count of bases not matched to a gene: 3. Germline values: CDR1 NSHNY, CDR2 SYGAGN. CDR3 length: 15 amino acids. The covered CDR3 bases are TGTGCCAGCAGTCCCGGGACAGGAAACACCGGG. Translating gives CASSPGTGNTG. The entire CDR3 is CASSPGTGNTGQLYF.

In the case of this clone: Gene names are mouse gene names. This sample also contains other DNA sequences that code for the same CDR3. This CDR3 is CTCSAGQGGSDYTF. CDR3 bases read: TGCACCTGCAGTGCGGGACAGGGAGGGTCC. The chain joins TRBV1 to TRBJ1-2; 9 bases map to TRBD1. Read sequence stops 4 residues before the CDR3 end, and the germline J gene provides the missing end. The length of the CDR3 is 14 residues. Germline V gene sequence: CDR1 NSQYPW, CDR2 LRSPGD (reference sequence).

Note on this clone: Gene labels here are mouse ones. The read ends 4 residues before the CDR3 terminus; that terminus is restored from the germline J gene. Other DNA variants within this sample encode the same CDR3. The chain couples TRBV13-1 to TRBJ2-7; 8 bases are shared with TRBD2. Trimming took 3 bases from V and 1 from J; bases not matched to a gene: 3. CDR3 length equals 14 residues. Germline CDR1 NSHNY, CDR2 SYGAGN. Here the CDR3 reads CASSAGGASYEQYF. Incomplete CDR3 DNA: TGTGCCAGCAGTGCCGGGGGGGCTTCCTAT.

With respect to this clone: Mouse germline and gene names are used. The CDR3 end is not reached by the read, which stops 4 residues before it; the germline J gene fills it in. This sample also contains other DNA sequences that code for the same CDR3. The chain uses TRBV1 and TRBJ1-1; TRBD1 is a possible D gene (5 bases). The CDR3 spans 14 residues. V was clipped by 1 base and J by 1 base, with 7 bases between them. Per the germline V gene, CDR1 is NSQYPW and CDR2 is LRSPGD (reference sequence). CDR3 in amino acids: CTCSAGQGNTEVFF. The covered CDR3 bases are TGCACCTGCAGTGCAGGCCAGGGAAACACA. The variable domain in full, completed from reference TRBV1 and TRBJ1-1, reads VTLLEQNPRWRLVPRGQAVNLRCILKNSQYPWMSWYQQDLQKQLQWLFTLRSPGDKEVKSLPGADYLATRVTDTELRLQVANMSQGRTLYCTCSAGQGNTEVFFGKGTRLTVV.

Comment on this clone: These gene names are mouse names. Other DNA sequences in this specimen translate into the identical CDR3. The part of the CDR3 DNA that was read is TGTGCCTGGAGCCCTGGGACAGCAAACACA. Amino acid sequence: CAWSPGTANT. The entire CDR3 is CAWSPGTANTEVFF. The rearrangement links TRBV31 to TRBJ1-1; 7 bases fit TRBD1. The missing CDR3 end, 4 residues past where the read stops, is filled in from the germline J gene. The length of the CDR3 is 14 residues. The V segment lost 3 bases and the J segment 0 bases; nucleotides outside the gene matches: 4. Germline V lookup: CDR1 GKSSPN, CDR2 SITVG.

A remark on this clone: Each gene name is a mouse one. The read falls 4 residues short of the CDR3 end, and the missing part is taken from the germline J gene. J is TRBJ2-2 and V is TRBV31; 9 bases are a match to TRBD1. Germline lookup yields CDR1 GKSSPN and CDR2 SITVG. The CDR3 is 15 amino acids. J was trimmed by 0 bases and V by 3 bases; bases with no gene match: 2. Here the CDR3 reads CAWRGTGSNTGQLYF. CDR3 bases read: TGTGCCTGGAGGGGGACAGGGTCAAACACCGGG.

In its sample, this clone was seen a few times. All gene names here are mouse names. CDR3 in amino acids: CASGERTGVQDTQYF. The part of the CDR3 DNA that was read is TGTGCCAGCGGTGAGCGGACTGGGGTTCAAGAC. This chain uses TRBV13-2 with TRBJ2-5; 9 bases match TRBD2. From the germline J gene comes the end of the CDR3, since the read stops 4 residues before it. CDR1 is NNHNN, CDR2 SYGAGS, per germline (reference sequence). CDR3 length equals 15 residues. J was trimmed by 3 bases and V by 2 bases; bases with no gene match: 4.

Comments on this clone: Here the gene names and germline are mouse. CDR3 DNA (partial): TGTGCCAGCAGTGATGCAATACTGGGGGGGCCTGCT. Translating it yields CASSDAILGGPA. From start to end, the CDR3 is CASSDAILGGPAEQFF. J is TRBJ2-1 and V is TRBV13-1; 11 bases fit TRBD2. The read terminates 4 residues before the CDR3 end, so the remaining end is supplied by the germline J gene. There are 16 residues in the CDR3. J was trimmed by 6 bases and V by 0 bases; bases with no gene match: 5. The germline gives CDR1 NSHNY, CDR2 SYGAGN.

In regard to this clone: The genes and germline here are from mouse. The read stops 4 residues short of the end of the CDR3; the missing end is completed from the germline J gene. The chain carries TRBV13-3 and TRBJ1-2, with 10 nucleotides matching TRBD1. The CDR3 runs to 14 residues. CDR1 NNHDY and CDR2 SYVADS come from the germline V gene. CDR3 DNA (partial): TGTGCCAGCAGTGAGAGACAGGGGGCAATC. Translating gives CASSERQGAI. The whole CDR3 region reads CASSERQGAIDYTF.

In regard to this clone: The genes and germline here are from mouse. The DNA ends 4 residues before the CDR3 does, and the rest of the CDR3 is filled in from the germline J gene. The V gene is TRBV13-1, the J gene TRBJ2-7; TRBD1 might be the D (5 bases). The CDR3 runs to 14 residues. CDR1 is NSHNY, CDR2 SYGAGN, per germline. The V end was cut by 2 bases, the J end by 0 bases, with 9 bases between. The CDR3 DNA, read in part, is TGTGCCAGCAGTGACAGGGAAAGCTCCTAT. It translates to CASSDRESSY. The full CDR3 reads CASSDRESSYEQYF.

Turning to this clone: Gene names and germline refer to mouse. The sequenced fragment ends 4 residues before the CDR3 boundary, so the rest is inferred from the germline J gene. The chain combines TRBV13-1 with TRBJ2-1; D not resolved. CDR3 length equals 13 residues. Germline V CDR1 and CDR2: NSHNY, SYGAGN. V lost 4 bases and J 1 base, leaving 6 bases between the germline ends. The CDR3 loop is CASSNKNYAEQFF. The CDR3 DNA, read in part, is TGTGCCAGCAGTAACAAAAACTATGCT.

This clone has only a few counts. Germline and genes: mouse. The read ends 4 residues early relative to the CDR3; the germline J gene fills the gap. This sequence joins TRBV17 and TRBJ2-1, with 7 positions matching TRBD1. Germline lookup yields CDR1 MNHDT and CDR2 YYDKIL. Trimming took 2 bases from V and 3 from J; bases not matched to a gene: 4. This CDR3 spans 15 amino acids. The part of the CDR3 DNA that was read is TGTGCTAGCAGTAGAAGGGGACAGCTCTATGCT. It is translated as CASSRRGQLYA. The complete CDR3 reads CASSRRGQLYAEQFF.

Worth noting for this clone: Genes and germline come from the mouse. The sequenced fragment ends 4 residues before the CDR3 boundary, so the rest is inferred from the germline J gene. This chain connects TRBV13-2 to TRBJ2-5; D possibly corresponds to TRBD2 (7 bases). Germline lookup yields CDR1 NNHNN and CDR2 SYGAGS (reference sequence). The V end was cut by 0 bases, the J end by 2 bases, with 13 bases between. CDR3 size: 16 residues. The sequenced CDR3 bases are TGTGCCAGCGGTGATGCGAGGGGGGCCGGCCAAGAC. Its protein product is CASGDARGAGQD. Given in full, the CDR3 is CASGDARGAGQDTQYF.

As for this clone: Germline and genes here are mouse. The CDR3 is cut off 4 residues early in the read; its end comes from the germline J gene. The rearrangement joins TRBV1 to TRBJ1-2; D is perhaps TRBD1 (5 bases). The germline gives CDR1 NSQYPW, CDR2 LRSPGD (reference sequence). There are 16 residues in the CDR3. The germline V and J ends were trimmed by 0 bases and 4 bases, with 15 bases remaining between them. CDR3 loop: CTCSADRSGNVSDYTF. The sequenced CDR3 bases are TGCACCTGCAGTGCAGATCGGTCAGGGAATGTCTCC.

This clone was seen many times. Gene names denote mouse genes. The read ends 4 residues shy of where the CDR3 ends; the end is completed using the germline J gene. The rearrangement joins TRBV13-1 to TRBJ2-1; D is undetermined. CDR1 NSHNY and CDR2 SYGAGN come from the germline V gene. V was cut by 5 bases and J by 0 bases, with 3 bases left in between. The CDR3 is 12 residues long. The part of the CDR3 DNA that was read is TGTGCCAGCAGCCATAACTATGCT. It translates to CASSHNYA. The full CDR3 protein is CASSHNYAEQFF.

As regards this clone: Mouse gene names apply. The read is 4 residues too short to cover the CDR3 end, so that end is filled in from the germline J gene. The chain is built from TRBV13-2 and TRBJ2-4; 9 nucleotides align to TRBD1. The ends lost 3 bases at V and 3 bases at J; junction bases unmatched: 5. CDR3 length equals 15 residues. Germline V gives CDR1 NNHNN, CDR2 SYGAGS (reference sequence). The CDR3 spells CASGAHRGPQNTLYF. The covered CDR3 bases are TGTGCCAGCGGTGCCCACAGGGGGCCGCAAAAC.

There are a few counts of this clone. The germline and genes are mouse ones. Coverage ceases 4 residues before the CDR3 finishes, and the germline J gene fills in the end. Other DNA sequences in this sample translate to the same CDR3. The rearrangement joins TRBV13-2 to TRBJ2-3, with D possibly being TRBD2 (7 bases). This CDR3 has 15 amino acids. Germline V gene lookup returns CDR1 NNHNN and CDR2 SYGAGS (reference sequence). The V end was cut by 0 bases, the J end by 3 bases, with 11 bases between. The CDR3 reads CASGDAGGAAETLYF. Incomplete CDR3 DNA: TGTGCCAGCGGTGATGCGGGGGGCGCGGCAGAA.

With regard to this clone: Here the gene names and germline are mouse. The CDR3 end is not reached by the read, which stops 4 residues before it; the germline J gene fills it in. V usage is TRBV31 and J usage is TRBJ2-1; 7 nucleotides line up with TRBD2. The CDR3 spans 13 residues. The germline V gene encodes CDR1 GKSSPN and CDR2 SITVG. The CDR3 DNA, read in part, is TGTGCCTGGAGTCTACTGGGGAGGGCT. Translating it yields CAWSLLGRA. The full-length CDR3 reads as CAWSLLGRAEQFF.